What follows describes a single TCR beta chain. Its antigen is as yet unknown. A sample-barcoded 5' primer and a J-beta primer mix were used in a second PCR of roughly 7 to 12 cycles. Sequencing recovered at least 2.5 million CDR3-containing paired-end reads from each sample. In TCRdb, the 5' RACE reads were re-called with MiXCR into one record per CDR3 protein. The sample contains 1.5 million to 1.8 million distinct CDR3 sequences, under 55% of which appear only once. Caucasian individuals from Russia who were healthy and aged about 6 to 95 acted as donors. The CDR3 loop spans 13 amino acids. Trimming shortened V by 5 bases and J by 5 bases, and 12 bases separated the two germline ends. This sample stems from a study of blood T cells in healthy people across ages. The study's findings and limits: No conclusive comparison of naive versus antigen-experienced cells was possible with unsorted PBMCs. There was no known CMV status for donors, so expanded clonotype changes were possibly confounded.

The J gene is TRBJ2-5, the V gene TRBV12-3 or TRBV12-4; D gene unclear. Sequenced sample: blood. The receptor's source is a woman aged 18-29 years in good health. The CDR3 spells CASSKRVPETQYF. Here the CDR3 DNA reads TGTGCCAGCAGTAAACGGGTCCCCGAGACCCAGTACTTC.